The clone carrying this T cell receptor beta chain occurred a few times. The antigen remains undetermined. This record comes from a study of blood T cells in healthy people across ages. General study findings and limits: Since the PBMCs were unsorted, naive and antigen-experienced cells could not be conclusively compared.

All donors came from Russia, were Caucasian and healthy, and spanned ages about 6 to 100. The use of a sample-barcoded 5' primer and a J-beta primer mix characterized a second PCR of roughly 6 to 11 cycles. TCRdb recomputed calls from the 5' RACE reads with MiXCR, one row per CDR3 protein. The sample holds around 1,900,000 distinct CDR3 sequences; about two fifths are singletons and the top ten take about 21%. The material sequenced was blood. The sequence came from a human donor in good health.

CDR3 protein: CATSDPLHPNYGYTF. The CDR3 bases are TGTGCCACCAGTGACCCGCTACACCCTAACTATGGCTACACCTTC. The V and J genes are TRBV24-1 and TRBJ1-2; D unresolved. V dropped 4 bases and J dropped 0 bases, with 11 bases sitting between them. CDR1 is KGHDR and CDR2 is SFDVKD in the germline V gene. The CDR3 sequence is 15 residues long.